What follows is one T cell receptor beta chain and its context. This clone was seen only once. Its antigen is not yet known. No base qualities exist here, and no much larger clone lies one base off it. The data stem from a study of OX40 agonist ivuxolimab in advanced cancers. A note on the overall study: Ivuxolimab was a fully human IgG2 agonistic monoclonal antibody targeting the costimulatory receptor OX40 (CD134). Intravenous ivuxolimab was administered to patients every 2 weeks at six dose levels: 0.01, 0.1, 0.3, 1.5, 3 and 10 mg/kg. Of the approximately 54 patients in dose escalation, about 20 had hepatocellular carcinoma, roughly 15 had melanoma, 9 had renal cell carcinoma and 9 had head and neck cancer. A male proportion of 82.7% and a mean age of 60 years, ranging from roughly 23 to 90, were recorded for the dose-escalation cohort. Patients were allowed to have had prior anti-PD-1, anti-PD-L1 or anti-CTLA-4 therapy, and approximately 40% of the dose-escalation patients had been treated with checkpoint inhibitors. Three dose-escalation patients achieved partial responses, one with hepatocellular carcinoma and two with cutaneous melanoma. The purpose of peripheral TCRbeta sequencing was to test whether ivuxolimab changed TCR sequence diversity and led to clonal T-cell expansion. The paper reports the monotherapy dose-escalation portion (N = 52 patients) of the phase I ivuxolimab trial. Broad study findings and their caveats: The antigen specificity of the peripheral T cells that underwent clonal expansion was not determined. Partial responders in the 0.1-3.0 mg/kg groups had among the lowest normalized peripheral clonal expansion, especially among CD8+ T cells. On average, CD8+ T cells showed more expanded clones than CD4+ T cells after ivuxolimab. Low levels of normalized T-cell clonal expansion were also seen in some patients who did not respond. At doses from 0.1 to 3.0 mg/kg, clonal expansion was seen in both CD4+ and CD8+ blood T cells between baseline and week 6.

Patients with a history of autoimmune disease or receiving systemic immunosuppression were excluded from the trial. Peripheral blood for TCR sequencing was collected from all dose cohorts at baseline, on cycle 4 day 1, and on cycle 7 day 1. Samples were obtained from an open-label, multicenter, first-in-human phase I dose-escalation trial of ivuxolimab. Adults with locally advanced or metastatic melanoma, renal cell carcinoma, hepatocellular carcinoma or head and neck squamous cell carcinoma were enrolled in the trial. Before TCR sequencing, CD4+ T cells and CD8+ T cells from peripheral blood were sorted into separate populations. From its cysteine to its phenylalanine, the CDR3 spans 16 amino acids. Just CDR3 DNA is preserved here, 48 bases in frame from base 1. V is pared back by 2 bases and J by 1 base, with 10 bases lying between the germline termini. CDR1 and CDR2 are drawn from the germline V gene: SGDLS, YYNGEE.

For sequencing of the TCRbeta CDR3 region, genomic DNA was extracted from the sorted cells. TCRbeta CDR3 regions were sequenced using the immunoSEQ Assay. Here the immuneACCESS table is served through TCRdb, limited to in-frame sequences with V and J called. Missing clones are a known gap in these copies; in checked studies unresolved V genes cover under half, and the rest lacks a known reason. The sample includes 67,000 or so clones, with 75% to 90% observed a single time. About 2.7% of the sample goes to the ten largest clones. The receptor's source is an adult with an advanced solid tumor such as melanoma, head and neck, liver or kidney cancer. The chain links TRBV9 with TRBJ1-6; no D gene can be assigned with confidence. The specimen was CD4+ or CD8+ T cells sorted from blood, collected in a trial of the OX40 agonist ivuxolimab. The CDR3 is CASSVGGESYNSPLHF. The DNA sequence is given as TGTGCCAGCAGCGTCGGCGGGGAGTCCTATAATTCACCCCTCCACTTT.